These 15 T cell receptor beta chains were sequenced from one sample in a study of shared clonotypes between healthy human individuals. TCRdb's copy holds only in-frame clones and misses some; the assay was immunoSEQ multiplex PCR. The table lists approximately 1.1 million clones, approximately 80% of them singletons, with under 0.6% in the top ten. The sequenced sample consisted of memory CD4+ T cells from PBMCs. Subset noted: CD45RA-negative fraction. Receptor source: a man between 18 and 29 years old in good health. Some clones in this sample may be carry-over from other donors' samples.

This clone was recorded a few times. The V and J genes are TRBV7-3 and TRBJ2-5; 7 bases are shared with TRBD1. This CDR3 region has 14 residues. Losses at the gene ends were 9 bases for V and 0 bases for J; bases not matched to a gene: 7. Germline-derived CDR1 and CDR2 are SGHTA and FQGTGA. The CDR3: CARSPGTDQETQYF. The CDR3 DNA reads TGTGCCAGGTCTCCCGGGACAGACCAAGAGACCCAGTACTTC.

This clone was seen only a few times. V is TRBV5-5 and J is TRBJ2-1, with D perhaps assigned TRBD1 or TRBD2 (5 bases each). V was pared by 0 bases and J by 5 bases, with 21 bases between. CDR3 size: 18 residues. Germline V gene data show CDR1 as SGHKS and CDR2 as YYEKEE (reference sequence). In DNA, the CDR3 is TGTGCCAGCAGCTTGGAGGGACGCCCGGCGGCGAATCACAATGAGCAGTTCTTC. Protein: CASSLEGRPAANHNEQFF. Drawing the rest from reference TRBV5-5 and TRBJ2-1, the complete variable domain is DAGVTQSPTHLIKTRGQQVTLRCSPISGHKSVSWYQQVLGQGPQFIFQYYEKEERGRGNFPDRFSARQFPNYSSELNVNALLLGDSALYLCASSLEGRPAANHNEQFFGPGTRLTVL.

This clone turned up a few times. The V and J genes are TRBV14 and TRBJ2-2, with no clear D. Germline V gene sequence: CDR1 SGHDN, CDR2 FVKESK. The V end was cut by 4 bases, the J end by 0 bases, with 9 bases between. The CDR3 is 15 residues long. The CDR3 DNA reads TGTGCCAGCAGCCCATATTACACGAACACCGGGGAGCTGTTTTTT. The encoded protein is CASSPYYTNTGELFF.

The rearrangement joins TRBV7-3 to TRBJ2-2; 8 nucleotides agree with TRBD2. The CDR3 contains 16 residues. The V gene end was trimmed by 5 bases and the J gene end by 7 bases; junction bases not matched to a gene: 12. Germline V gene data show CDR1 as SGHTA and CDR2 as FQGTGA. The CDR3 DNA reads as TGTGCCAGCAGCCTCCTGCAGCGGGAGTCGGGCGGGGAGCTGTTTTTT. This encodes CASSLLQRESGGELFF.

The CDR3 nucleotides read TGTGCCAGCAGCTTAGGGGGGGTAGATAACACTGAAGCTTTCTTT. Translating gives CASSLGGVDNTEAFF. The chain links TRBV7-2 to TRBJ1-1, with D maybe TRBD1 (5 bases). The CDR3 length is 15 residues. Per the germline V gene, CDR1 is SGHTA and CDR2 is FQGNSA. The ends were cut back, 1 base at V and 2 bases at J, with 11 bases in the middle.

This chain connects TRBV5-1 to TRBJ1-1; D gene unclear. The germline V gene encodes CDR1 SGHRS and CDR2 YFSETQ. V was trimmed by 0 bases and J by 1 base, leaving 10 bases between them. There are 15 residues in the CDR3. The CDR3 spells CASSLERPGNTEAFF. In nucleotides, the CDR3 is TGCGCCAGCAGCTTGGAACGGCCCGGGAACACTGAAGCTTTCTTT.

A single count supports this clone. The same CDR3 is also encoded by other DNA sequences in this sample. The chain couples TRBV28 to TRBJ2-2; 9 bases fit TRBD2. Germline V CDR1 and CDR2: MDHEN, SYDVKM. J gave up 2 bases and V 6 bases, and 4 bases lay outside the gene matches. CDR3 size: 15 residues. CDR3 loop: CASRLAGVNTGELFF. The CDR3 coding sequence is TGTGCCAGCAGGTTAGCGGGAGTAAACACCGGGGAGCTGTTTTTT. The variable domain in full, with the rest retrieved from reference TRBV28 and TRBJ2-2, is DVKVTQSSRYLVKRTGEKVFLECVQDMDHENMFWYRQDPGLGLRLIYFSYDVKMKEKGDIPEGYSVSREKKERFSLILESASTNQTSMYLCASRLAGVNTGELFFGEGSRLTVL.

The DNA for the CDR3 is TGTGCCAGCAGTTTACGGCAGGGTGAGCAGTTCTTC. This sequence encodes CASSLRQGEQFF. The gene calls are TRBV28 and TRBJ2-1; D is possibly TRBD1 (5 bases). In germline, CDR1 is MDHEN, CDR2 SYDVKM. V dropped 2 bases and J dropped 9 bases, with 8 bases sitting between them. CDR3 length: 12 residues.

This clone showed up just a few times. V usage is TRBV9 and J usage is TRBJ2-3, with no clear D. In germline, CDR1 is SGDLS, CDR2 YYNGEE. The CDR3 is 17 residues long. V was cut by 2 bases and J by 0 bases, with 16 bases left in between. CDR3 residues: CASSVSGLPFSTDTQYF. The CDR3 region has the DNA TGTGCCAGCAGCGTCTCTGGGCTCCCTTTTAGCACAGATACGCAGTATTTT. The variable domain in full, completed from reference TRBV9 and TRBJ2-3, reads DSGVTQTPKHLITATGQRVTLRCSPRSGDLSVYWYQQSLDQGLQFLIQYYNGEERAKGNILERFSAQQFPDLHSELNLSSLELGDSALYFCASSVSGLPFSTDTQYFGPGTRLTVL.

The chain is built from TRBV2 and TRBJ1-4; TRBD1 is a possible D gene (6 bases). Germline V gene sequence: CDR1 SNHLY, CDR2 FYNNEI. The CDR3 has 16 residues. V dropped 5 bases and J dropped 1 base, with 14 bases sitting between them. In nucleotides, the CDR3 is TGTGCCAGCAGTTCCAGCTTACAGGGAACTAATGAAAAACTGTTTTTT. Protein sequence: CASSSSLQGTNEKLFF.

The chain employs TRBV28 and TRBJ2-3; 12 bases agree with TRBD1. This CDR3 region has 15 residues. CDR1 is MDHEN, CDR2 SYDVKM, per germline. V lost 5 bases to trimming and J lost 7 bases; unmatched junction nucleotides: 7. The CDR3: CASSIRDRGRNTQYF. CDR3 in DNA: TGTGCCAGCAGTATCCGGGACAGGGGGCGGAATACGCAGTATTTT.

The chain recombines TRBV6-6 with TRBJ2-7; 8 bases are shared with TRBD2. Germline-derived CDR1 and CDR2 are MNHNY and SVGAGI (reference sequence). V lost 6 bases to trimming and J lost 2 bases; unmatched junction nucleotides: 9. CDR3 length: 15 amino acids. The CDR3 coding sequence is TGTGCCAGCAGCGCGACAACGACTAGCGCCTACGAGCAGTACTTC. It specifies CASSATTTSAYEQYF.

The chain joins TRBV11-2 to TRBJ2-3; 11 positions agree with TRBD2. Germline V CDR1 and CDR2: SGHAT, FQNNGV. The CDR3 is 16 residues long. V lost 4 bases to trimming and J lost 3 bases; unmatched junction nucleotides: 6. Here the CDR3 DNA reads TGTGCCAGCAGCTCAACTAGCGGGAGTATAACAGATACGCAGTATTTT. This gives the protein CASSSTSGSITDTQYF.

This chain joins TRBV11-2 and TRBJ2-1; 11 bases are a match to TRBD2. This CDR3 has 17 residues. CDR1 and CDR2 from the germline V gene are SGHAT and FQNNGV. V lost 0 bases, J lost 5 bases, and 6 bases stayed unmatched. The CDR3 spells CASSLEGLAGGNNEQFF. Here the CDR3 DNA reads TGTGCCAGCAGCTTAGAAGGTCTAGCGGGAGGCAACAATGAGCAGTTCTTC.

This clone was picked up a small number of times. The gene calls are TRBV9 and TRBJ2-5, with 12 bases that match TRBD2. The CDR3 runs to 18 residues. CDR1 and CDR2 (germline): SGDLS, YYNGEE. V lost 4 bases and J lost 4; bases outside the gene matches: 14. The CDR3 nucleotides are TGTGCCAGCAGCCAGACTAGCGGGAGAACGGGGACACGAGAGACCCAGTACTTC. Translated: CASSQTSGRTGTRETQYF.